The table lists the clone carrying this T cell receptor (beta chain) with a few counts. Its matching antigen is unknown. Measured with immunoSEQ multiplex PCR; TCRdb has only the in-frame clones, and not every one. This sample has 9,500 or so clones, with about 74% found just once. Repertoires were sampled repeatedly during chemoradiotherapy. Looked up from germline, CDR1 is SEHNR and CDR2 is FQNEAQ (reference sequence). The CDR3 is 16 residues long. Trimming removed 4 bases from V and 9 bases from J; junction bases left unmatched: 14. These data originate in a study of chemoradiotherapy in HPV16-positive cancers. Study information: Candidate HPV-specific T-cell clones and common TCR motifs came from functional assays in a couple of HPV16-positive patients. Study results and limitations: Functional assays defining HPV-specific T cells used only two HPV16-positive patients.

This material was obtained from a patient who underwent chemoradiotherapy. V is TRBV7-9 and J is TRBJ1-5, with 8 bases aligning to TRBD1. The receptor's source is a human donor with HPV-associated anogenital cancer. The CDR3 nucleotides are TGTGCCAGCAGCTCGCAAGGGACAGGCGACGATCGGCCCCAGCATTTT. This sequence encodes CASSSQGTGDDRPQHF.